This TCR beta chain was identified in a study of T cell responses to AZD1222 COVID-19 vaccine. V lost 4 bases to trimming and J lost 0 bases, with 10 bases between them. This CDR3 spans 15 amino acids. The germline V gene has CDR1 MDHEN and CDR2 SYDVKM. Produced via immunoSEQ multiplex PCR; TCRdb's table is partial and in-frame only. The data hold under 100,000 clones, with 92% observed a single time. The sample in question was peripheral blood, obtained on day 0 of MenACWY control vaccination. This clonotype was sampled from an adult in good health. J is TRBJ1-5 and V is TRBV28; tentatively, D is TRBD1 (5 bases). The CDR3 reads CASSSRQPSNQPQHF. CDR3 bases: TGTGCCAGCAGTTCTCGACAGCCTAGCAATCAGCCCCAGCATTTT.